This entry concerns a single TCR beta chain. What it binds is unknown. TCRdb re-called the reads with MiXCR, one entry per CDR3 protein. The sample lists more than 200,000 distinct CDR3 sequences; approximately 8.3% were seen once. This entry belongs to a study of T cell repertoires in cytomegalovirus infection. Study in general: Matching HLA type and CMV infection were both indicated by public TCR beta signatures.

Findings of the study overall: HLA-C-restricted CMV-specific TCR beta clonotypes prevailed in the ex vivo response.

The TCR originated in a human donor in good health (CMV status not recorded). Some clones in this sample may be carry-over from other donors' samples. Sequencing was done on a sample of PBMCs.

CDR3 coding DNA: TGCAGTGCTAGGTGGGGGCCCGCTGGGACCGGGGAGCTGTTTTTT. This codes for CSARWGPAGTGELFF. The chain joins TRBV20-1 to TRBJ2-2; D is perhaps TRBD1 (6 bases). The germline V and J ends were trimmed by 3 bases and 5 bases, with 16 bases remaining between them. Germline values: CDR1 DFQATT, CDR2 SNEGSKA (reference sequence). The CDR3 runs 15 residues.